The present T cell receptor beta chain was sequenced within a study of OX40 agonist ivuxolimab in advanced cancers. In the study overall: Patients were treated with ivuxolimab, an agonistic anti-OX40 (CD134) antibody.

The CDR3 consists of 12 residues. The germline V and J ends were trimmed by 0 bases and 7 bases, with 7 bases remaining between them. Germline V gives CDR1 GTSNPN, CDR2 SVGIG (reference sequence). Findings and caveats of the study: Undetermined was the antigen specificity of the expanded peripheral T cells. Clonal expansion from baseline to week 6 occurred in both CD4+ and CD8+ T cells.

As for this clone: The antigen remains unidentified.

Sequencing was performed with immunoSEQ multiplex PCR; in TCRdb, only in-frame clones are kept and a portion is missing. The sample has approximately 72,000 clones; approximately 86% are singletons. The specimen comprised CD4+ or CD8+ T cells sorted from blood, sampled in a trial of the OX40 agonist ivuxolimab. The sequence was obtained from an adult with an advanced solid tumor such as melanoma, head and neck, liver or kidney cancer. The chain couples TRBV30 to TRBJ2-1; D is uncertain. The CDR3 sequence is CAWSVSRNEQFF. The CDR3 DNA reads as TGTGCCTGGAGTGTATCACGGAATGAGCAGTTCTTC.